This T cell receptor (beta chain) was sequenced for a study of response to subunit inactivated influenza vaccine. TCRdb itself ran the RT-PCR reads through MiXCR, one entry per CDR3 protein. The sample contains 500,000 to 600,000 distinct CDR3 sequences, over 9% of which appear only once. After removal of 6 bases from V and 1 base from J, the junction contained 4 bases not matched to a gene. CDR3 length equals 14 residues. There are a few counts of this clonotype. The same data also contributed to another study, on T cells expressing NK-cell markers. Per that study: Template switching by 5'RACE with UMIs generated the TCR beta cDNA. HCMV serostatus: seven of eight sequenced donors positive, one negative. A range of 1.0-7.0% of CD8+ T cells consisted of dominant NKG2C+ clonotypes in a handful of donors.

The TCR comes from a man aged 45-65 years who received an inactivated influenza vaccine. The chain carries TRBV12-3 or TRBV12-4 and TRBJ2-7; 9 positions match TRBD1. The sequenced sample was PBMCs from blood, obtained on the day of vaccination. The CDR3 sequence: CASRKGQGSYEQYF. CDR3 sequence (DNA): TGTGCCAGCAGAAAAGGACAGGGGTCCTACGAGCAGTACTTC.